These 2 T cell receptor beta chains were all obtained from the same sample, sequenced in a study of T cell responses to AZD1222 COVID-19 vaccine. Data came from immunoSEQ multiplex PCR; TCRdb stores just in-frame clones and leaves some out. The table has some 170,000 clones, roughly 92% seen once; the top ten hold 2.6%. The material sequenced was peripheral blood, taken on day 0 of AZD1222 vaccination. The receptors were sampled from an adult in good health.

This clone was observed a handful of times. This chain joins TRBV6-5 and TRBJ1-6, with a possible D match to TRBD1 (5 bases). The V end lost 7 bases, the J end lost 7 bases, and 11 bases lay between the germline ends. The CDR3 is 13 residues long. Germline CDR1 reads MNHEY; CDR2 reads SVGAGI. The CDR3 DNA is TGTGCCAGCACGGCGGGGGTAAATTCACCCCTCCACTTT. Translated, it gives CASTAGVNSPLHF.

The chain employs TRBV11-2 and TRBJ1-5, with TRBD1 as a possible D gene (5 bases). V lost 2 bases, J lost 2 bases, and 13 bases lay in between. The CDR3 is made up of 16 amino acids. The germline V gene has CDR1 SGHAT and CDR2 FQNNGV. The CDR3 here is CASSLLGGFGNQPQHF. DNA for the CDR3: TGTGCCAGCAGCTTACTCGGGGGATTTGGCAATCAGCCCCAGCATTTT. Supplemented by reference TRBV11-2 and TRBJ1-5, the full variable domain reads EAGVAQSPRYKIIEKRQSVAFWCNPISGHATLYWYQQILGQGPKLLIQFQNNGVVDDSQLPKDRFSAERLKGVDSTLKIQPAKLEDSAVYLCASSLLGGFGNQPQHFGDGTRLSIL.